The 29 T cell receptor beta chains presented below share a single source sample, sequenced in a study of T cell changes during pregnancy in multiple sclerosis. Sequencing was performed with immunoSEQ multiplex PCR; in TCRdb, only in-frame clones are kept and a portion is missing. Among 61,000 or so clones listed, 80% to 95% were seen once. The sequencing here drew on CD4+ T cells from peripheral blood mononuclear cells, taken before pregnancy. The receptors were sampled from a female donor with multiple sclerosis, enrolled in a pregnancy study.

The CDR3 nucleotides are TGTGCCAGCAGCTTGGTACCCGGACTAGCGGGAACAGATACGCAGTATTTT. It specifies CASSLVPGLAGTDTQYF. The rearrangement uses TRBV7-9 and TRBJ2-3, with 12 bases fitting TRBD2. CDR1 is SEHNR and CDR2 is FQNEAQ in the germline V gene (reference sequence). The J segment lost 3 bases and the V segment lost 3 bases, leaving 7 bases of the junction unmatched. The CDR3 runs to 17 residues.

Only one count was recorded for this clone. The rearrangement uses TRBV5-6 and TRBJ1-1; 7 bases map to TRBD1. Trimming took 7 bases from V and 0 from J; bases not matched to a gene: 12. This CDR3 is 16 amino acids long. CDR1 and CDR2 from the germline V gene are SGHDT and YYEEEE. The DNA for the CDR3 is TGTGCCAGCGGTGGGGGACAGCGGCTCCTGAACACTGAAGCTTTCTTT. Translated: CASGGGQRLLNTEAFF.

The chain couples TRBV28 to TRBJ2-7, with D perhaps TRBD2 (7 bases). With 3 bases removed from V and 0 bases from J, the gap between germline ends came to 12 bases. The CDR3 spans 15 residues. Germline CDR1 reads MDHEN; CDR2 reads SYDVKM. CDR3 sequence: CASSFLADSSYEQYF. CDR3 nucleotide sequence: TGTGCCAGCAGTTTCCTAGCGGACAGCTCCTACGAGCAGTACTTC.

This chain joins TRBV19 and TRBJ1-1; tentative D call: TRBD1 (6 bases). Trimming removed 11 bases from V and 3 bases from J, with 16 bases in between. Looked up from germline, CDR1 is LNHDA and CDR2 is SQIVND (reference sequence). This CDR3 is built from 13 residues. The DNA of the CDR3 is TGTGCCTCGTCCCGGACAGCAGACACTGAAGCTTTCTTT. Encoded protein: CASSRTADTEAFF.

CDR3 sequence (DNA): TGTGCCAGCAGCAAAGCTCTACAGGTCTTTAGCTCCTACAATGAGCAGTTCTTC. This codes for CASSKALQVFSSYNEQFF. The chain uses TRBV21-1 and TRBJ2-1; TRBD1, as called in the table, went unchecked against the DNA. TRBV21-1 is shown as a pseudogene. This CDR3 comprises 18 residues.

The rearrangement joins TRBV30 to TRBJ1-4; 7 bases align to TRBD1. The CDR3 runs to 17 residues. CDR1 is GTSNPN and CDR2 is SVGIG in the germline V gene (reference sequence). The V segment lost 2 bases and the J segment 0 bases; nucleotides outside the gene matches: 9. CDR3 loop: CAWSRERQGATNEKLFF. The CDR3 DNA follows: TGTGCCTGGAGTAGGGAAAGGCAGGGGGCAACTAATGAAAAACTGTTTTTT.

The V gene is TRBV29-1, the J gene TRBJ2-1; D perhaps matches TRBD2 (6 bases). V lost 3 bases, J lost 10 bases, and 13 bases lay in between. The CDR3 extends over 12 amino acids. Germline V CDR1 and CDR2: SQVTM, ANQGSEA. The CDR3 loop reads CSVDGWGLEQFF. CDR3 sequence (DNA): TGCAGCGTTGATGGTTGGGGACTCGAGCAGTTCTTC.

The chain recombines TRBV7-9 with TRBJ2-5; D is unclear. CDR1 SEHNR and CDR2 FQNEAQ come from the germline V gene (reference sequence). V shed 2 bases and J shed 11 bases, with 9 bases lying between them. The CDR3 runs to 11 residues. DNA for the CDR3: TGTGCCAGCAGCTTACGGCAGGAACAGTACTTC. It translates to CASSLRQEQYF.

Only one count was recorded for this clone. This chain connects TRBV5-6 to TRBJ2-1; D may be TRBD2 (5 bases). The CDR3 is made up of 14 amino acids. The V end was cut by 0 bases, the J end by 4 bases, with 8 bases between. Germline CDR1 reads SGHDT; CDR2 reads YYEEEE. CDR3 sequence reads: CASSLETRYNEQFF. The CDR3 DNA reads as TGTGCCAGCAGCTTGGAAACTAGATACAATGAGCAGTTCTTC.

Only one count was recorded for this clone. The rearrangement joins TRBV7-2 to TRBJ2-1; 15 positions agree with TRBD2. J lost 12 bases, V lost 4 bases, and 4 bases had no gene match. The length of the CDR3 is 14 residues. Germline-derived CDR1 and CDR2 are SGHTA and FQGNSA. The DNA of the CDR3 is TGTGCCAGCAGCTCCGGACTAGCGGGGGGGAGGCAGTTCTTC. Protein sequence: CASSSGLAGGRQFF.

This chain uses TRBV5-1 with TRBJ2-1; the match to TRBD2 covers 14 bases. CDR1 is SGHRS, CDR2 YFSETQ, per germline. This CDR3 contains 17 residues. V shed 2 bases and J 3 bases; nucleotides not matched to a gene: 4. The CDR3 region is CASSLRTSGRNYNEQFF. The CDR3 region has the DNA TGCGCCAGCAGCTTAAGGACTAGCGGGAGGAACTACAATGAGCAGTTCTTC.

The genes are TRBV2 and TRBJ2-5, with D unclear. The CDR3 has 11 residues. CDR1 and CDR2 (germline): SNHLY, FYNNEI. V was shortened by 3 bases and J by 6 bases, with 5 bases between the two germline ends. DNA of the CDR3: TGTGCCAGCAGTGATGTAAAGACCCAGTACTTC. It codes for CASSDVKTQYF.

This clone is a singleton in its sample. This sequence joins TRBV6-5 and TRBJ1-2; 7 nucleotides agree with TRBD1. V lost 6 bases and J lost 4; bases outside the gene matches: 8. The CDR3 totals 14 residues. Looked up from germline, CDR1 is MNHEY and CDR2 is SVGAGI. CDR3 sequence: CASRGTGTAYGYTF. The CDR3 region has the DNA TGTGCCAGCAGGGGTACCGGGACAGCCTATGGCTACACCTTC.

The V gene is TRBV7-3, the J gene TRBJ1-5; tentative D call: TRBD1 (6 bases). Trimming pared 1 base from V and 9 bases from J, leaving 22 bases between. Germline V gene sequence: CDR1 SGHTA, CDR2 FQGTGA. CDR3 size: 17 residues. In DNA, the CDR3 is TGTGCCAGCAGCTTAAGGGGGGGGCAGGGCATCGCGTGGCCCCAGCATTTT. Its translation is CASSLRGGQGIAWPQHF.

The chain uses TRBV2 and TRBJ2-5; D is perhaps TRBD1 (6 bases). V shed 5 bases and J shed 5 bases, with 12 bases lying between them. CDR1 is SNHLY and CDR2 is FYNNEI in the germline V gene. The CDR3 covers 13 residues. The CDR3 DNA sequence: TGTGCCAGCAGTCGAGGGGGTTCGGAGACCCAGTACTTC. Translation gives CASSRGGSETQYF.

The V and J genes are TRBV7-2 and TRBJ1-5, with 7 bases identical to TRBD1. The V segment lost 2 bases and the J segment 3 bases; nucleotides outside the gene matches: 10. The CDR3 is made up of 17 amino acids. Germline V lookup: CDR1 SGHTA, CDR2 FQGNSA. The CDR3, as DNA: TGTGCCAGCAGCTTACGGGAAGGTGACAGGGCCAATCAGCCCCAGCATTTT. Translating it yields CASSLREGDRANQPQHF.

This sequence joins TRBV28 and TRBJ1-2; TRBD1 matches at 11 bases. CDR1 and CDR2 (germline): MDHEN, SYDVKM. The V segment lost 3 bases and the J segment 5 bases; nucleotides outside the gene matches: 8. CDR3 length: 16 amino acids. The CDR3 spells CASSFGGTGGFYGYTF. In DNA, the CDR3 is TGTGCCAGCAGTTTTGGCGGGACAGGGGGATTTTATGGCTACACCTTC.

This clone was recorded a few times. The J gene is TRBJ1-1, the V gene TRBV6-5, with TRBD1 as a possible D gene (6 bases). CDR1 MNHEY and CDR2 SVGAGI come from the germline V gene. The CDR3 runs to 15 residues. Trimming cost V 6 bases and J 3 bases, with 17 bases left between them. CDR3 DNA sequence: TGTGCCAGCAGAACACTTCAGGGGAGGGACACTGAAGCTTTCTTT. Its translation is CASRTLQGRDTEAFF.

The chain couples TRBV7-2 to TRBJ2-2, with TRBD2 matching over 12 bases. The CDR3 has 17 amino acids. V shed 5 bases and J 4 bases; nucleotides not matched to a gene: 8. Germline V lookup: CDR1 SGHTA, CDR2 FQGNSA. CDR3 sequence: CASSKTSGRGRTGELFF. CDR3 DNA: TGTGCCAGCAGCAAGACTAGCGGGAGAGGTCGCACCGGGGAGCTGTTTTTT.

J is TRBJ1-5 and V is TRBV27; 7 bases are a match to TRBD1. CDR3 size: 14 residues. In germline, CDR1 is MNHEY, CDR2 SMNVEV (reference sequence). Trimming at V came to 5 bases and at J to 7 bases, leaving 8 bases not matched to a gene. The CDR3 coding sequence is TGTGCCAGCAGTCGACAGGGATGGTCCCAGCCCCAGCATTTT. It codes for CASSRQGWSQPQHF.

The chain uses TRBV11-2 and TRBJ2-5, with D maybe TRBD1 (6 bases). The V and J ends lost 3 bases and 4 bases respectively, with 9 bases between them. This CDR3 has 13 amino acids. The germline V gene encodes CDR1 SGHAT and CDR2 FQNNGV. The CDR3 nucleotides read TGTGCCAGCAGCTTCACAGGGACAGAGACCCAGTACTTC. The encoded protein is CASSFTGTETQYF.

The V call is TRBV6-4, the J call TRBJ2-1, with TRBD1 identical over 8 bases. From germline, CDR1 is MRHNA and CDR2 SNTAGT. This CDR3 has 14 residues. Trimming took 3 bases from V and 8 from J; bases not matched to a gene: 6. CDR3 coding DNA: TGTGCCAGCAGTGAGGAACAGGGGGTTTATGAGCAGTTCTTC. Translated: CASSEEQGVYEQFF.

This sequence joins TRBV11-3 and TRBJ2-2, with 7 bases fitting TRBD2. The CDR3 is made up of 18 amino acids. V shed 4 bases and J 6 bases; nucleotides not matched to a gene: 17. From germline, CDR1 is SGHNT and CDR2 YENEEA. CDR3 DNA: TGTGCCAGCAGCTCAGACTCGGCGGGGGTATTTCGCGCCGGGGAGCTGTTTTTT. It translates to CASSSDSAGVFRAGELFF.

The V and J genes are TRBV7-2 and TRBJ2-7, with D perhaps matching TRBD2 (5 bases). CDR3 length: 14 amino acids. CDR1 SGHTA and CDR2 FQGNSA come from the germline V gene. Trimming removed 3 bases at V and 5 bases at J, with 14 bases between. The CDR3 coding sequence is TGTGCCAGCAGCTTTCGATCGGGGTCGCACGAGCAGTACTTC. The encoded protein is CASSFRSGSHEQYF. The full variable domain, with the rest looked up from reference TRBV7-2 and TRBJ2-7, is GAGVSQSPSNKVTEKGKDVELRCDPISGHTALYWYRQSLGQGLEFLIYFQGNSAPDKSGLPSDRFSAERTGGSVSTLTIQRTQQEDSAVYLCASSFRSGSHEQYFGPGTRLTVT.

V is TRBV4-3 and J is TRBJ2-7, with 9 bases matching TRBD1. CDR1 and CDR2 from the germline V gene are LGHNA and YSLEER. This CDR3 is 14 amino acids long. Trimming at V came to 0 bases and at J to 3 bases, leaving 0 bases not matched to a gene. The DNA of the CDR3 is TGCGCCAGCAGCCAAGAGACAGGGGGCTACGAGCAGTACTTC. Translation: CASSQETGGYEQYF.

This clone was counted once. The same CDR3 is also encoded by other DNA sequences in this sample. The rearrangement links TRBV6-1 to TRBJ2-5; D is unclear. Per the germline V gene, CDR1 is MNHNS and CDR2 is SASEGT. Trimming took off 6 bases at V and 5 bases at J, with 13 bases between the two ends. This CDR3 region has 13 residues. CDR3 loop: CASRNQPGETQYF. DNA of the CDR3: TGTGCCAGCAGAAACCAGCCCGGGGAGACCCAGTACTTC.

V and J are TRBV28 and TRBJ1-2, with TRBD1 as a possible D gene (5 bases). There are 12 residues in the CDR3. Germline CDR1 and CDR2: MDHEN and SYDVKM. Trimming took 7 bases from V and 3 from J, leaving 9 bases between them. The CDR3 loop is CASTEGHYGYTF. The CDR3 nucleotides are TGTGCCAGCACGGAGGGACACTATGGCTACACCTTC.

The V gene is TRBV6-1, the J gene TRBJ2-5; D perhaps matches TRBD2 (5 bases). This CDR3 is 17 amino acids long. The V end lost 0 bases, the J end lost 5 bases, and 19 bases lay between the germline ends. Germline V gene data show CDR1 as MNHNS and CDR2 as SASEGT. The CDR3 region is CASSEALVAGGYETQYF. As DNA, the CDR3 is TGTGCCAGCAGTGAAGCTCTGGTTGCGGGCGGATATGAGACCCAGTACTTC.

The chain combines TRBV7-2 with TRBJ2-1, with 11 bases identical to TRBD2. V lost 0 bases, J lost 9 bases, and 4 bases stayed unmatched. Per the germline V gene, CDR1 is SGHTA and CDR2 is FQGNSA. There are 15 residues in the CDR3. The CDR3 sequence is CASSLASGRAGEQFF. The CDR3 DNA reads TGTGCCAGCAGCTTAGCTAGCGGGAGGGCCGGTGAGCAGTTCTTC.